A selection of T cell receptor beta chains follows, all from one sample in a study of spatial heterogeneity in lung cancer. TCRdb used MiXCR to reprocess the 5' RACE reads, holding one entry per CDR3 protein. In the table there are about 22,000 distinct CDR3 sequences, just under 6% of which are singletons. The sample was PBMCs, taken at surgery. These receptors all come from a male donor with early-stage non-small cell lung cancer. The conserved cysteine and the conserved F or W are not part of the CDR3 here.

V gene: TRBV11-2; J gene: TRBJ2-1; CDR3 protein: ASSRSRSYNEQF
V gene: TRBV7-3; J gene: TRBJ2-3; CDR3 protein: ASSLVSGSADTQY
V gene: TRBV7-2; J gene: TRBJ2-7; CDR3 protein: ASERAGGPLGEQY
V gene: TRBV15; J gene: TRBJ2-1; CDR3 protein: ATSRGLAGRYNEQF
V gene: TRBV6-2/TRBV6-3; J gene: TRBJ2-7; CDR3 protein: ASSYLGLRQGDAYEQY
V gene: TRBV10-3; J gene: TRBJ2-7; CDR3 protein: AISDVYEQY
V gene: TRBV27; J gene: TRBJ1-6; CDR3 protein: ASSHYGPGQGSGDNSPLH
V gene: TRBV28; J gene: TRBJ2-5; CDR3 protein: ASSLMLAGGFGTQY
V gene: TRBV7-3; J gene: TRBJ2-7; CDR3 protein: ASSPRMGDEQY
V gene: TRBV7-9; J gene: TRBJ2-7; CDR3 protein: ASSLETGLAYEQY
V gene: TRBV5-1; J gene: TRBJ2-7; CDR3 protein: ASSPGTAYEQY
V gene: TRBV5-1; J gene: TRBJ1-4; CDR3 protein: ASSLAGGDEKLF
V gene: TRBV4-1; J gene: TRBJ1-1; CDR3 protein: ASSQDRAGENTEAF
V gene: TRBV12-3/TRBV12-4; J gene: TRBJ1-1; CDR3 protein: ASSRTGFSTEAF
V gene: TRBV20-1; J gene: TRBJ2-3; CDR3 protein: SARASNRGTDTQY
V gene: TRBV2; J gene: TRBJ2-1; CDR3 protein: ASSEAMVGEQF
V gene: TRBV19; J gene: TRBJ1-2; CDR3 protein: ARYLGVFKDYGYT
V gene: TRBV2; J gene: TRBJ2-4; CDR3 protein: ASSDRGPAKNIQY
V gene: TRBV28; J gene: TRBJ1-5; CDR3 protein: ASISHGGNQPQH
V gene: TRBV5-1; J gene: TRBJ2-1; CDR3 protein: ASKLDRGRGEQF
V gene: TRBV25-1; J gene: TRBJ1-2; CDR3 protein: ASSSPGTGGSYGYT
V gene: TRBV7-9; J gene: TRBJ2-7; CDR3 protein: ASSRRAGADEQY
V gene: TRBV2; J gene: TRBJ2-7; CDR3 protein: ASSKTGGTYEQY
V gene: TRBV4-3; J gene: TRBJ2-7; CDR3 protein: ASSQEAGYGQY
V gene: TRBV5-6; J gene: TRBJ1-1; CDR3 protein: ASSLAPDKGTEAF
V gene: TRBV3-1; J gene: TRBJ2-3; CDR3 protein: ASSPGQGTDTQY
V gene: TRBV24-1; J gene: TRBJ2-2; CDR3 protein: ATRAASNTGELF
V gene: TRBV20-1; J gene: TRBJ1-4; CDR3 protein: SARRDGIATNEKLF
V gene: TRBV5-1; J gene: TRBJ2-3; CDR3 protein: ASSLDTGGGDTQY
V gene: TRBV7-2; J gene: TRBJ2-2; CDR3 protein: ASSVTSVSGELF
V gene: TRBV5-1; J gene: TRBJ2-5; CDR3 protein: ASSLGLNQETQY
V gene: TRBV21-1; J gene: TRBJ2-3; CDR3 protein: ASSKWGRTSGRTDTQY
V gene: TRBV3-1; J gene: TRBJ1-6; CDR3 protein: ASSQDVWGAPNSPLH
V gene: TRBV4-3; J gene: TRBJ1-6; CDR3 protein: ASSQDLRRGTLH
V gene: TRBV30; J gene: TRBJ1-5; CDR3 protein: AWSRGRGHQPQH
V gene: TRBV5-4; J gene: TRBJ2-5; CDR3 protein: ASSGQVVETQY
V gene: TRBV5-1; J gene: TRBJ2-7; CDR3 protein: ASRHDGYEQY